The clone carrying this T cell receptor (beta chain) was detected a few times. Its antigen is not identified. Then a second PCR, running about 6 to 12 cycles, was carried out with a sample-barcoded 5' primer and a J-beta primer mix. Every cDNA was tagged by a template-switch adaptor with 12 random nucleotides. Each sample yielded at least 2.5 million CDR3-containing paired-end reads. TCRdb independently ran MiXCR on the 5' RACE reads; one entry per CDR3 protein. This sample has about 720,000 distinct CDR3 sequences, with about a fifth found just once. The sample comes from a study of blood T cells in healthy people across ages. General study points: The long-lived group displayed more naive CD4+ cells, plus higher diversity, than the aged donors did.

The amount of total RNA extracted per sample was at least 5.5 micrograms. The sample consisted of blood. The TCR originated in a man in his 70s in good health.

The CDR3 loop reads CASRTTGGNEQFF. DNA of the CDR3: TGTGCCAGCAGAACAACAGGGGGCAATGAGCAGTTCTTC. V and J are TRBV7-6 and TRBJ2-1; TRBD1 matches at 8 bases. Germline V CDR1 and CDR2: SGHVS, FNYEAQ. The V gene end was trimmed by 6 bases and the J gene end by 6 bases; junction bases not matched to a gene: 4. The CDR3 runs to 13 residues.